This T cell receptor (beta chain) was recorded in a study of OX40 agonist ivuxolimab in advanced cancers. General study results and limits: Partial responders at 0.1-3.0 mg/kg had among the lowest clonal expansion.

V shed 0 bases and J 0 bases; nucleotides not matched to a gene: 4. From germline, CDR1 is MGHRA and CDR2 YSYEKL. The CDR3 is made up of 19 amino acids. This clone was counted once. Its matching antigen is unknown. Sequenced by immunoSEQ multiplex PCR; TCRdb stores in-frame clones only, minus some. This sample has tens of thousands of clones; 85% occur once, and the top ten carry around 0.7%. The chain recombines TRBV4-1 with TRBJ2-6; the match to TRBD1 covers 11 bases. This TCR derives from an adult with an advanced solid tumor such as melanoma, head and neck, liver or kidney cancer. Sequences were derived from CD4+ or CD8+ T cells sorted from blood, sampled in a trial of the OX40 agonist ivuxolimab. The CDR3 bases are TGCGCCAGCAGCCAAGAGAGGACAGGGGGCATCTCTGGGGCCAACGTCCTGACTTTC. It encodes CASSQERTGGISGANVLTF.